This record concerns one T cell receptor (beta chain) sequence. Blood genomic DNA input for TRB amplification was roughly 220-500 ng. TRB rearrangements were amplified by multiplex PCR with BIOMED2 TRB-A/B primers. TCRdb reanalysed the multiplex PCR reads using MiXCR and keeps one entry per CDR3 protein. Found here are 15,000 or so distinct CDR3 sequences, roughly 28% of them singletons; the top ten hold approximately 4.4%. The data stem from a study of T and B cells in COVID-19 patients. The source of this sequence is a human donor who had recovered from COVID-19. Specimen: blood.

In nucleotides, the CDR3 is TGTGCCAGCAGCCTTGGTACGGGGTTCCTCTCTGGAAACACCATATATTTT. Protein: CASSLGTGFLSGNTIYF. The chain links TRBV6-6 to TRBJ1-3; the D is unclear. V lost 6 bases to trimming and J lost 0 bases, with 18 bases between them. The CDR3 is made up of 17 amino acids. Germline V gene lookup returns CDR1 MNHNY and CDR2 SVGAGI (reference sequence).